One and the same sample provided the 5 T cell receptor beta chains below, sequenced in a study of cytomegalovirus exposure and HLA in healthy donors. Both 60 Vbeta primers and 13 Jbeta primers went into the PCR. Data came from immunoSEQ multiplex PCR; TCRdb stores just in-frame clones and leaves some out. The listing contains tens of thousands of clones. The sequencing input was PBMCs. The receptors were sampled from a woman in her thirties or forties in good health and CMV-seronegative.

The gene calls are TRBV11-1 and TRBJ2-5; TRBD1 matches 8 bases. The CDR3 covers 17 residues. CDR1 SGHAT and CDR2 FQDESV come from the germline V gene (reference sequence). Trimming took 5 bases from V and 1 from J; bases not matched to a gene: 12. The CDR3 sequence is CASSKSMTGVIQETQYF. The CDR3 nucleotides read TGTGCCAGCAGCAAATCCATGACAGGGGTTATCCAAGAGACCCAGTACTTC.

The rearrangement links TRBV2 to TRBJ2-7; 7 bases match TRBD2. J lost 6 bases, V lost 3 bases, and 2 bases had no gene match. This CDR3 contains 12 residues. Germline V gene lookup returns CDR1 SNHLY and CDR2 FYNNEI. CDR3 coding DNA: TGTGCCAGCAGTGAGGAGCGGGGCGAGCAGTACTTC. This gives the protein CASSEERGEQYF.

V is TRBV6-5 and J is TRBJ1-5; D remains ambiguous. This CDR3 region has 13 residues. Trimming removed 0 bases at V and 6 bases at J, with 6 bases between. Germline lookup yields CDR1 MNHEY and CDR2 SVGAGI. This CDR3 reads CASSYSGVQPQHF. In DNA form, the CDR3 reads TGTGCCAGCAGTTACTCCGGGGTTCAGCCCCAGCATTTT.

This chain uses TRBV28 with TRBJ2-1, with 11 bases lining up with TRBD2. The J segment lost 3 bases and the V segment lost 5 bases, leaving 24 bases of the junction unmatched. The CDR3 covers 22 residues. The germline V gene has CDR1 MDHEN and CDR2 SYDVKM. The CDR3: CASSLLGGWEPLAGGYYNEQFF. CDR3 DNA sequence: TGTGCCAGCAGTCTCCTTGGGGGCTGGGAACCTCTAGCGGGGGGTTACTACAATGAGCAGTTCTTC.

The chain joins TRBV30 to TRBJ2-5; 8 bases match TRBD1. Per germline, CDR1 GTSNPN and CDR2 SVGIG (reference sequence). Trimming removed 0 bases from V and 5 bases from J; junction bases left unmatched: 8. There are 15 residues in the CDR3. CDR3 loop: CAWSVRRGLGETQYF. CDR3 sequence (DNA): TGTGCCTGGAGTGTACGCAGGGGGCTCGGGGAGACCCAGTACTTC.